This note documents a single T cell receptor (beta chain) sequence. This clone has at least ten counts. Its cognate antigen has yet to be identified. The input lacks base qualities; no much larger clone sits a single base away. A single peripheral blood draw of 95 to 150 mL on average was collected from each donor into heparinised tubes. Using a panel that included CD45RO, CCR7, CD25, CD127, CD95 and CD27, naive, central memory, regulatory and stem cell-like memory CD4+ T cells were sorted on a BD FACSAria II. All sorted populations exceeded 95% purity. PBMCs were separated immediately by Lymphoprep density gradient centrifugation and were stained directly, without being cultured. To minimize batch effects, samples were stained and sorted in pairs, one healthy donor with one patient per experiment. CDR1 and CDR2 are drawn from the germline V gene: LGHNA, YNFKEQ. CDR3 length: 14 amino acids, cysteine to phenylalanine. The retained sequence is limited to the CDR3, 42 bases, with the frame set at the first base. V gives up 1 base and J gives up 4 bases, and the segment between their germline ends measures 10 bases.

The entire amount of isolated RNA was reverse transcribed using the High Capacity cDNA Reverse Transcription Kit, so the sequenced TCRB transcripts were expressed ones. Deep immunoSEQ sequencing was performed on naive, central memory and regulatory T cell samples, with an average of around 3.4 million total reads per sample. Sorted cells were lysed in RLT buffer and RNA was extracted with DNase-treated RNeasy Micro or Mini kits, depending on cell number. Each cell subset was processed separately to prevent cross-contamination, with patient and healthy donor samples processed together. The immunoSEQ multiplex PCR was used to amplify TCRB sequences from cDNA, generating 87-bp fragments that spanned the CDR3 region. Sequencing of the amplicons was performed on the Illumina HiSeq platform. Regarding the original processing steps: Synthetic template baselines were used to correct PCR bias computationally, reads within Hamming distance 2 were collapsed, and singletons that could not be merged were discarded. Reads were aligned against IMGT to assign V, D and J genes, CDR3 length and insertions or deletions at six rearrangement sites. Clonotype counts were normalized to sorted cell number within each subset before computing true diversity and Gini coefficients with the tcR R package. Repertoire sharing was quantified using the overlap coefficient calculated on TCRB nucleotide sequences. Sourced from immuneACCESS, this table was stored by TCRdb with only in-frame sequences that have V and J called. A share of the clones is absent; for the studies checked, an unresolved V gene accounts for under half, and the remainder has no known explanation. The V and J calls and clone size are taken from that table; D and trimming were inferred from the DNA. A total of fewer than 350,000 clones appear in this sample, under 8.5% of them only once. The ten largest clones take up 1% of the sample.

The data are from a study of beta chain features in type 1 diabetes (dated by TCRdb to about 2018). Broadly, across the study: No differences in mean age, gender distribution, total cell number or subset yield were found between patients and healthy donors. Whereas all 30 or so donors provided naive and central memory subsets, regulatory and stem cell-like memory subsets were isolated from just 8 patients and about eight healthy donors. In the study, recently diagnosed type 1 diabetes patients and matched healthy donors were compared on the TCRB repertoires of their sorted circulating CD4+ T cell subsets. A total of around 110,000,000 sorted cells were examined across all samples, and RNA yield correlated strongly with the number of cells per subset. Points the paper makes about the study in general: Fewer insertions and more nucleotide deletions at VDJ recombination sites were observed in patients with type 1 diabetes, implying thymic rearrangement abnormalities. PCR may preferentially amplify shorter templates, but because patient and control samples were amplified and corrected together, any resulting skew would affect both groups equally. The naive, central memory and regulatory TCRB repertoires appeared to resemble one another more closely among patients than among healthy donors. Because the HLA sub-analyses included only small numbers of individuals, any influence of HLA type on TCRB rearrangement was left unresolved. Because cDNA was sequenced instead of genomic DNA, highly expressing activated cells could be over-represented, though the groups showed no difference in activation or CD3 levels. In all four CD4+ subsets, TCRB CDR3 length was moderately but significantly shorter in type 1 diabetes patients.

The chain is made from TRBV4-2 and TRBJ2-5; the D gene cannot be named for sure. Sample: central memory CD4+ T cells from blood. This clonotype originated in a woman between 18 and 30 years old in good health. The nucleotide sequence is TGTGCCAGCAGCCAAGTAGGGCTAGGAGAGACCCAGTACTTC. Translated, it gives CASSQVGLGETQYF.